Listed below are T cell receptor beta chains from one sample, sequenced in a study of T cells in Graves' hyperthyroidism and ophthalmopathy. TCRdb analysed the multiplex PCR reads with MiXCR anew, one entry per CDR3 protein. This sample has approximately 700,000 distinct CDR3 sequences; 16% occur once, and the top ten carry roughly 8%. Specimen: blood. Receptor source: a man between 18 and 35 years old with Graves' hyperthyroidism. CDR3s include the opening cysteine and the closing phenylalanine or tryptophan. A D gene is named only where the DNA matches it firmly. The size of a clone is reported for some rows only, either as once, few or many, or as a class for expanded clones.

CASSIGTGPEKLFF	TGTGCCAGTAGTATCGGGACAGGGCCCGAAAAACTGTTTTTT	TRBV19	TRBJ1-4	TRBD1	-
CAWTSGVRETQYF	TGTGCCTGGACTAGCGGGGTGAGGGAGACCCAGTACTTC	TRBV30	TRBJ2-5	TRBD2	many
CASSLSWEELGAEPYEQYF	TGTGCCAGCAGTTTATCTTGGGAGGAGCTTGGGGCAGAACCCTACGAGCAGTACTTC	TRBV28	TRBJ2-7	-	many
CASSPPTEAPLYGYTF	TGTGCCAGCAGTCCGCCGACAGAGGCCCCTCTATACGGCTACACCTTC	TRBV28	TRBJ1-2	-	many
CASSAFLGGMNTEAFF	TGCGCCAGCAGCGCCTTCCTGGGGGGGATGAACACTGAAGCTTTCTTT	TRBV5-1	TRBJ1-1	-	few
CASTWDRGQPQHF	TGTGCCAGTACTTGGGATCGCGGGCAGCCCCAGCATTTT	TRBV19	TRBJ1-5	-	-
CASSLWSAVSNQPQHF	TGTGCCAGCAGTTTGTGGTCGGCAGTCAGCAATCAGCCCCAGCATTTT	TRBV28	TRBJ1-5	-	few
CSARAGYPSYEQYF	TGCAGTGCTAGAGCCGGGTATCCCTCCTACGAGCAGTACTTC	TRBV20-1	TRBJ2-7	-	many
CASSLGLAVYEQYF	TGTGCCAGCAGTTTAGGTCTAGCGGTCTACGAGCAGTACTTC	TRBV28	TRBJ2-7	TRBD2	many
CASSGTGNQPQHF	TGTGCCAGCAGTGGCACAGGGAATCAGCCCCAGCATTTT	TRBV19	TRBJ1-5	-	many
CASSQDRGTRFPYEQYF	TGTGCCAGCAGCCAAGATCGCGGGACTAGGTTCCCCTACGAGCAGTACTTC	TRBV11-2	TRBJ2-7	TRBD2	once
CSARGTGIDTQYF	TGCAGTGCTAGGGGAACAGGGATAGATACGCAGTATTTT	TRBV20-1	TRBJ2-3	-	few
CASTTVTQPQHF	TGTGCCAGCACCACAGTAACCCAGCCCCAGCATTTT	TRBV28	TRBJ1-5	-	few
CASSLYGTSGSRADTQYF	TGTGCCAGCAGTTTATACGGGACTAGCGGGAGTCGCGCAGATACGCAGTATTTT	TRBV27	TRBJ2-3	TRBD2	many
CASSSVGGNTIYF	TGCGCCAGCAGCTCGGTTGGGGGAAACACCATATATTTT	TRBV5-1	TRBJ1-3	-	few
CASRLTGADWAGELFF	TGTGCCAGCAGACTGACAGGGGCGGACTGGGCCGGGGAGCTGTTTTTT	TRBV27	TRBJ2-2	TRBD1	many
CASSPSTSGASYEQYF	TGTGCCAGCAGTCCCTCGACTAGCGGGGCCTCCTACGAGCAGTACTTC	TRBV27	TRBJ2-7	TRBD2	few
CASSIGTAGYTF	TGTGCCAGTAGTATCGGGACAGCCGGCTACACCTTC	TRBV19	TRBJ1-2	TRBD1	-